This entry lists 20 T cell receptor beta chains sequenced from one sample in a study of cytomegalovirus exposure and HLA in healthy donors. Clones were sequenced by immunoSEQ multiplex PCR, and TCRdb holds only the in-frame ones, with some missing. This table has 330,000 or so clones, roughly 88% appearing once. Source material: PBMCs. All receptors come from a woman aged 18-29 years in good health and CMV-seronegative.

The chain carries TRBV27 and TRBJ2-7, with a possible D match to TRBD2 (5 bases). Per the germline V gene, CDR1 is MNHEY and CDR2 is SMNVEV (reference sequence). The CDR3 is 13 amino acids. Trimming removed 4 bases at V and 2 bases at J, with 9 bases between. In DNA, the CDR3 is TGTGCCAGCAGTTCGCAGCGGACCTACGAGCAGTACTTC. It is translated as CASSSQRTYEQYF.

The chain uses TRBV4-2 and TRBJ1-4; a possible D gene is TRBD1 (6 bases). The germline V gene has CDR1 LGHNA and CDR2 YNFKEQ. Trimming removed 4 bases at V and 6 bases at J, with 21 bases between. The CDR3 runs 17 residues. The CDR3 reads CASSPTLWGGSDEKLFF. In DNA, the CDR3 is TGTGCCAGCAGCCCCACCCTTTGGGGGGGCTCGGATGAAAAACTGTTTTTT.

The chain has TRBV9 and TRBJ2-1, with D perhaps TRBD1 (5 bases). The CDR3 sequence is 13 residues long. Germline loops: CDR1 SGDLS, CDR2 YYNGEE. Trimming pared 0 bases from V and 11 bases from J, leaving 12 bases between. CDR3 in amino acids: CASSVAQTDKQFF. CDR3 coding DNA: TGTGCCAGCAGCGTAGCCCAGACAGATAAGCAGTTCTTC.

This rearrangement joins TRBV9 to TRBJ2-7, with D possibly being TRBD2 (7 bases). The CDR3 is 15 residues long. CDR1 is SGDLS, CDR2 YYNGEE, per germline. V lost 0 bases and J lost 7, with 17 bases in between. The CDR3 bases are TGTGCCAGCAGCGTAGTGGCGGGGGCCCTCGGAGAGCAGTACTTC. Translating gives CASSVVAGALGEQYF. Supplemented by reference TRBV9 and TRBJ2-7, the full variable domain reads DSGVTQTPKHLITATGQRVTLRCSPRSGDLSVYWYQQSLDQGLQFLIQYYNGEERAKGNILERFSAQQFPDLHSELNLSSLELGDSALYFCASSVVAGALGEQYFGPGTRLTVT.

J is TRBJ1-2 and V is TRBV19, with D possibly TRBD1 on 5 matching bases. There are 16 residues in the CDR3. V was clipped by 3 bases and J by 2 bases, with 16 bases between them. Germline CDR1 LNHDA, CDR2 SQIVND (reference sequence). This chain's CDR3 is CASSMLGGERNYGYTF. CDR3 DNA: TGTGCCAGTAGTATGTTGGGGGGGGAAAGGAACTATGGCTACACCTTC.

The J gene is TRBJ1-5, the V gene TRBV6-4; the match to TRBD1 covers 11 bases. V trimming: 0 bases; J trimming: 5 bases; junction bases outside the gene matches: 6. Germline V gene data show CDR1 as MRHNA and CDR2 as SNTAGT. The CDR3 has 17 residues. CDR3 nucleotide sequence: TGTGCCAGCAGTGACTCTGTGAGGACAGGGGGCTATCAGCCCCAGCATTTT. It codes for CASSDSVRTGGYQPQHF.

V gene TRBV4-3 combines with J gene TRBJ2-7; D is undetermined. This CDR3 has 14 residues. The germline V and J ends were trimmed by 1 base and 3 bases, with 10 bases remaining between them. CDR1 is LGHNA, CDR2 YSLEER, per germline. The CDR3 DNA reads as TGCGCCAGCAGCCAAGGATCACCGAGCTACGAGCAGTACTTC. Protein: CASSQGSPSYEQYF.

The chain employs TRBV30 and TRBJ1-3; TRBD1 might be the D (5 bases). This CDR3 spans 13 amino acids. Germline V CDR1 and CDR2: GTSNPN, SVGIG (reference sequence). The V end lost 3 bases, the J end lost 4 bases, and 10 bases lay between the germline ends. The CDR3 nucleotides are TGTGCCTGGAGGGGAAAGGGGGGAAACACCATATATTTT. Translation gives CAWRGKGGNTIYF. The whole variable domain, filled in from reference TRBV30 and TRBJ1-3, reads SQTIHQWPATLVQPVGSPLSLECTVEGTSNPNLYWYRQAAGRGLQLLFYSVGIGQISSEVPQNLSASRPQDRQFILSSKKLLLSDSGFYLCAWRGKGGNTIYFGEGSWLTVV.

The chain employs TRBV7-9 and TRBJ2-1, with TRBD2 matching over 7 bases. The V gene end was trimmed by 5 bases and the J gene end by 5 bases; junction bases not matched to a gene: 12. The germline V gene has CDR1 SEHNR and CDR2 FQNEAQ (reference sequence). The length of the CDR3 is 16 residues. Here the CDR3 DNA reads TGTGCCAGCAGCCGGTGGGTAGCGGGCAACCACAATGAGCAGTTCTTC. It yields the protein CASSRWVAGNHNEQFF.

The chain joins TRBV4-1 to TRBJ2-1; 11 nucleotides match TRBD2. The germline gives CDR1 MGHRA, CDR2 YSYEKL. The length of the CDR3 is 18 residues. With V trimmed by 0 bases and J by 4 bases, 8 bases remained unmatched. The CDR3 sequence: CASSQDLTSGSQYNEQFF. CDR3 in DNA: TGCGCCAGCAGCCAAGATTTAACTAGCGGGAGCCAATACAATGAGCAGTTCTTC.

The V gene is TRBV6-6, the J gene TRBJ1-5, with D unresolved. Germline V lookup: CDR1 MNHNY, CDR2 SVGAGI (reference sequence). CDR3 length: 13 amino acids. The V and J ends lost 5 bases and 12 bases respectively, with 17 bases between them. CDR3 sequence (DNA): TGTGCCAGCAGTGCCCGTGAGTGGGGAGACCAGCATTTT. As protein: CASSAREWGDQHF.

The chain combines TRBV5-8 with TRBJ1-1; no clear D. CDR1 SGHTS and CDR2 YDEGEE come from the germline V gene. This CDR3 comprises 12 residues. V lost 0 bases to trimming and J lost 10 bases, with 10 bases between them. The CDR3 DNA reads TGTGCCAGCAGCTTGGCAGCCCGCGGAGCTTTCTTT. It yields the protein CASSLAARGAFF.

This clone was observed a single time. The chain joins TRBV2 to TRBJ1-2; tentative D call: TRBD1 (6 bases). The germline CDR1 and CDR2 sequences are SNHLY and FYNNEI. Deletions cut 10 bases from V and 3 bases from J, with 15 bases between. There are 13 residues in the CDR3. Written as DNA, the CDR3 is TGTGCCACGAGGAACAGGGACGACTATGGCTACACCTTC. It is translated as CATRNRDDYGYTF. The whole variable domain, filled in from reference TRBV2 and TRBJ1-2, reads EPEVTQTPSHQVTQMGQEVILRCVPISNHLYFYWYRQILGQKVEFLVSFYNNEISEKSEIFDDQFSVERPDGSNFTLKIRSTKLEDSAMYFCATRNRDDYGYTFGSGTRLTVV.

The CDR3 loop is CASSLSRETGELFF. The DNA for the CDR3 is TGTGCCAGCAGCTTATCTCGGGAAACCGGGGAGCTGTTTTTT. This chain connects TRBV7-6 to TRBJ2-2; D might be TRBD2 (5 bases). The germline gives CDR1 SGHVS, CDR2 FNYEAQ. Deletions cut 2 bases from V and 5 bases from J, with 9 bases between. This CDR3 comprises 14 residues.

This chain connects TRBV4-1 to TRBJ2-1, with D tentatively TRBD2 (6 bases). Trimming took off 6 bases at V and 0 bases at J, with 21 bases between the two ends. This CDR3 contains 18 residues. Per germline, CDR1 MGHRA and CDR2 YSYEKL. This CDR3 reads CASSHAPRGGSSYNEQFF. CDR3 nucleotide sequence: TGCGCCAGCAGTCACGCGCCCCGTGGGGGGAGCTCCTACAATGAGCAGTTCTTC.

The rearrangement joins TRBV29-1 to TRBJ2-7; D is possibly TRBD2 (6 bases). Trimming pared 8 bases from V and 7 bases from J, leaving 21 bases between. This CDR3 comprises 13 residues. Germline V gene data show CDR1 as SQVTM and CDR2 as ANQGSEA. In DNA, the CDR3 is TGCAGCACCACAACCGACCCTGCGGGAGAGCAGTACTTC. Encoded protein: CSTTTDPAGEQYF.

The rearrangement joins TRBV27 to TRBJ1-2; D is ambiguous. V was shortened by 6 bases and J by 4 bases, with 15 bases between the two germline ends. The CDR3 loop spans 14 amino acids. CDR1 and CDR2 (germline): MNHEY, SMNVEV (reference sequence). CDR3 region: CASRASRTAYGYTF. The CDR3 nucleotides read TGTGCCAGCAGGGCTAGCCGGACGGCCTATGGCTACACCTTC.

The genes are TRBV20-1 and TRBJ2-1; D unclear. The CDR3 consists of 11 residues. V lost 6 bases and J lost 8, with 11 bases in between. From germline, CDR1 is DFQATT and CDR2 SNEGSKA (reference sequence). CDR3 sequence (DNA): TGCAGTGCCCAAGACGGGTATGAGCAGTTCTTC. Translated, it gives CSAQDGYEQFF.

V gene TRBV11-3 combines with J gene TRBJ2-7; D is undetermined. Looked up from germline, CDR1 is SGHNT and CDR2 is YENEEA. This CDR3 has 14 residues. Between the trimmed V and J ends, which lost 6 bases and 7 bases, there was a span of 19 bases. CDR3 protein: CASSPGGSTGEQYF. The CDR3 nucleotides read TGTGCCAGCAGTCCCGGCGGCAGTACGGGTGAGCAGTACTTC.

The V and J genes are TRBV5-4 and TRBJ2-7; 8 nucleotides line up with TRBD1. The V gene's germline CDR1 is SGHNT and CDR2 YYREEE (reference sequence). The junction had 7 bases not matched to a gene; V was cut back by 4 bases and J by 1 base. The CDR3 totals 15 residues. The CDR3 DNA reads TGTGCCAGCAGCGCCTCAGGGGGCGCGTCCTACGAGCAGTACTTC. Translating it yields CASSASGGASYEQYF. The complete variable domain, with remaining parts taken from reference TRBV5-4 and TRBJ2-7, reads ETGVTQSPTHLIKTRGQQVTLRCSSQSGHNTVSWYQQALGQGPQFIFQYYREEENGRGNFPPRFSGLQFPNYSSELNVNALELDDSALYLCASSASGGASYEQYFGPGTRLTVT.